The clone carrying this T cell receptor beta chain was detected a few times. Its specificity is unknown. The sample originates from a study of beta chain features in type 1 diabetes. Points from the study as a whole: When Type 1 diabetes patients were examined, their TCRB CDR3s proved moderately but significantly shorter in all four CD4+ subsets.

The isolated RNA, all of it, was reverse transcribed, so expressed TCRB transcripts were what got sequenced. Naive, central memory and regulatory T cell samples averaged around 3.9 million immunoSEQ reads each. Sequencing was performed with immunoSEQ multiplex PCR; in TCRdb, only in-frame clones are kept and a portion is missing. This table holds 240,000 or so clones, about 20% found once. Germline V gives CDR1 GTSNPN, CDR2 SVGIG (reference sequence). The CDR3 consists of 15 residues. V lost 4 bases and J lost 7, with 22 bases in between. The TCR sequence derives from a woman aged 40 to 50 with type 1 diabetes. Sequencing was performed on naive CD4+ T cells from blood. V and J are TRBV30 and TRBJ1-2, with D unresolved. CDR3: CAWNDPWETWGGYTF. The CDR3 DNA is TGTGCCTGGAATGACCCGTGGGAGACATGGGGTGGCTACACCTTC. Full variable domain (rest looked up from reference TRBV30 and TRBJ1-2): SQTIHQWPATLVQPVGSPLSLECTVEGTSNPNLYWYRQAAGRGLQLLFYSVGIGQISSEVPQNLSASRPQDRQFILSSKKLLLSDSGFYLCAWNDPWETWGGYTFGSGTRLTVV.